What follows are 18 T cell receptor beta chains derived from one specimen sequenced in a study of T-cell memory formation after mild COVID-19. Each CDR3 protein gets one entry after TCRdb re-called the 5' RACE reads with MiXCR. The sample contains a few hundred thousand distinct CDR3 sequences, about 16% of which appear only once. Specimen: PBMCs or a T cell subset sorted from them (not recorded which). Source of these receptors: a young man who had mild COVID-19 (a few samples of this study predate the infection). Cell type and time point are not known.

This clonotype was seen ten or more times. CDR3 loop: CATSDLDWGEETQYF. CDR3 coding DNA: TGTGCCACCAGTGATTTGGATTGGGGGGAAGAGACCCAGTACTTC. This chain joins TRBV24-1 and TRBJ2-5; D possibly corresponds to TRBD2 (6 bases). Germline assignment: CDR1 KGHDR and CDR2 SFDVKD. V shed 0 bases and J shed 3 bases, with 10 bases lying between them. The CDR3 runs to 15 residues.

The table lists this clonotype with a few counts. The V call is TRBV6-5, the J call TRBJ1-6; TRBD1 matches 12 bases. With V trimmed by 6 bases and J by 10 bases, 10 bases remained unmatched. Germline V gives CDR1 MNHEY, CDR2 SVGAGI. The CDR3 contains 16 residues. In DNA, the CDR3 is TGTGCCAGCAGGCCTCGGGGGACAGGGGGCGAGTCACCCCTCCACTTT. It is translated as CASRPRGTGGESPLHF.

This clonotype was detected a few times. The chain uses TRBV4-2 and TRBJ2-4, with 9 bases identical to TRBD2. Unmatched junction bases numbered 8, after V lost 3 bases and J lost 8 bases. This CDR3 is 15 amino acids long. The germline V gene encodes CDR1 LGHNA and CDR2 YNFKEQ. CDR3 DNA sequence: TGTGCCAGCAGCCAGGAAGCGGGGGGAAGATACATTCAGTACTTC. This encodes CASSQEAGGRYIQYF.

The V and J genes are TRBV12-3 or TRBV12-4 and TRBJ1-1; D remains unclear. The CDR3 runs to 14 residues. The V end was cut by 7 bases, the J end by 0 bases, with 12 bases between. The CDR3 spells CASIQRRLNTEAFF. The DNA for the CDR3 is TGTGCCAGCATTCAGAGGCGGTTGAACACTGAAGCTTTCTTT.

This clonotype was observed a few times. V and J are TRBV6-6 and TRBJ2-3, with 7 bases identical to TRBD2. Germline values: CDR1 MNHNY, CDR2 SVGAGI (reference sequence). Trimming removed 7 bases from V and 2 bases from J; junction bases left unmatched: 6. The CDR3 length is 14 residues. In nucleotides, the CDR3 is TGTGCCAGCACGGGAGGAGCACACACAGATACGCAGTATTTT. Protein sequence: CASTGGAHTDTQYF.

The V call is TRBV5-1, the J call TRBJ2-2, with D perhaps matching TRBD1 (6 bases). Germline CDR1 reads SGHRS; CDR2 reads YFSETQ. The CDR3 loop spans 14 amino acids. Trimming stripped 1 base from V and 5 bases from J, with 9 bases between. This chain's CDR3 is CASSLTGTTGELFF. The DNA of the CDR3 is TGCGCCAGCAGCTTGACAGGGACGACCGGGGAGCTGTTTTTT.

The sample holds many counts of this clonotype. This chain joins TRBV7-9 and TRBJ2-7; 8 bases map to TRBD1. J gave up 6 bases and V 4 bases, and 8 bases lay outside the gene matches. The CDR3 length is 14 residues. The germline CDR1 and CDR2 sequences are SEHNR and FQNEAQ (reference sequence). The CDR3 DNA reads TGTGCCAGCAGCTGGGGACAGGTCCCCGTCGAGCAGTACTTC. Translation: CASSWGQVPVEQYF.

In this sample, this clonotype turned up a few times. The rearrangement joins TRBV10-3 to TRBJ1-4, with D unresolved. Between the trimmed V and J ends, which lost 0 bases and 4 bases, there was a span of 9 bases. The CDR3 is 15 amino acids. Germline V gene sequence: CDR1 ENHRY, CDR2 SYGVKD. The CDR3 loop reads CAISESNQVNEKLFF. CDR3 sequence (DNA): TGTGCCATCAGTGAGTCGAACCAGGTTAATGAAAAACTGTTTTTT.

The chain is built from TRBV21-1 and TRBJ2-5; TRBD1, the D gene given by the table, was not confirmed from the DNA. TRBV21-1 is termed a pseudogene. The CDR3 totals 12 residues. The CDR3 nucleotides read TGTGCCAGCAGCCCCCTTAGGGGTACCCAGTACTTC. Its translation: CASSPLRGTQYF.

There are a few counts of this clonotype. The genes are TRBV12-3 or TRBV12-4 and TRBJ2-1; the D gene could be TRBD1 or TRBD2 (7 bases each). The CDR3 length is 15 residues. V lost 4 bases, J lost 9 bases, and 19 bases lay in between. CDR3 in amino acids: CASSSRGEGAGEQFF. The CDR3 nucleotides read TGTGCCAGCAGTTCCCGGGGGGAGGGGGCGGGTGAGCAGTTCTTC.

This clonotype was counted between two and nine times. V and J are TRBV4-3 and TRBJ2-5, with a possible D match to TRBD1 (7 bases). Germline CDR1 and CDR2: LGHNA and YSLEER. This CDR3 has 17 residues. Trimming pared 0 bases from V and 2 bases from J, leaving 16 bases between. The CDR3 DNA sequence: TGCGCCAGCAGCCAAGACGGGGCAGGGGGGACGCAAGAGACCCAGTACTTC. Encoded protein: CASSQDGAGGTQETQYF.

This clonotype came up a few times. This chain joins TRBV6-5 and TRBJ2-7, with D unresolved. The CDR3 loop spans 16 amino acids. The V end was cut by 8 bases, the J end by 2 bases, with 22 bases between. Germline-derived CDR1 and CDR2 are MNHEY and SVGAGI. Here the CDR3 DNA reads TGTGCCAGCCTGCCTCCGACGAACCGGGCGGCCTACGAGCAGTACGTC. It yields the protein CASLPPTNRAAYEQYV.

The chain carries TRBV4-3 and TRBJ1-1, with 7 bases aligning to TRBD1. V lost 0 bases, J lost 6 bases, and 7 bases stayed unmatched. CDR1 is LGHNA, CDR2 YSLEER, per germline. The CDR3 runs 15 residues. The CDR3 DNA sequence: TGCGCCAGCAGCCAAGAAATGACAGGGACTGCTGAAGCTTTCTTT. This gives the protein CASSQEMTGTAEAFF.

This clonotype was seen only a few times. One junction end disagrees with the germline gene, perhaps due to a read error. This rearrangement joins TRBV27 to TRBJ1-5, with D possibly matching TRBD1 (6 bases). The CDR3 is 15 residues long. CDR1 MNHEY and CDR2 SMNVEV come from the germline V gene (reference sequence). CDR3 nucleotides: TGCACCAGCAGTTTATTGGCGGGGGCTGAACAGCCCCAGCATTTT. Residues: CTSSLLAGAEQPQHF.

This clonotype was seen a few times. This chain joins TRBV5-1 and TRBJ2-1; D is undetermined. Germline loops: CDR1 SGHRS, CDR2 YFSETQ. The CDR3 sequence is 13 residues long. Trimming shortened V by 1 base and J by 10 bases, and 12 bases separated the two germline ends. CDR3 loop: CASSLTATGEQFF. DNA for the CDR3: TGCGCCAGCAGCTTGACCGCAACCGGCGAGCAGTTCTTC.

The V call is TRBV5-6, the J call TRBJ2-1; a weak D match, TRBD1 (5 bases). Germline loops: CDR1 SGHDT, CDR2 YYEEEE. Trimming removed 4 bases from V and 5 bases from J, with 16 bases in between. The length of the CDR3 is 15 residues. CDR3 protein: CASSVDSRFHNEQFF. The CDR3 DNA reads TGTGCCAGCAGCGTCGACAGCCGCTTTCACAATGAGCAGTTCTTC.

This clonotype was detected ten times or more. The V gene is TRBV20-1, the J gene TRBJ1-6, with D possibly being TRBD1 (5 bases). Germline V lookup: CDR1 DFQATT, CDR2 SNEGSKA (reference sequence). This CDR3 comprises 13 residues. Trimming took off 6 bases at V and 5 bases at J, with 11 bases between the two ends. CDR3: CSATLQDNSPLHF. CDR3 nucleotide sequence: TGCAGTGCCACCTTACAGGATAATTCACCCCTCCACTTT.

The chain joins TRBV5-4 to TRBJ2-1; possible D gene TRBD2, 6 bases. Per the germline V gene, CDR1 is SGHNT and CDR2 is YYREEE (reference sequence). V was clipped by 4 bases and J by 3 bases, with 14 bases between them. The CDR3 loop spans 15 amino acids. The CDR3 loop is CASSPDYSYYNEQFF. The CDR3, as DNA: TGTGCCAGCAGCCCGGACTATTCGTACTACAATGAGCAGTTCTTC.